The 19 T cell receptor beta chains presented below share a single source sample, sequenced in a study of T-cell reconstitution after alpha-beta-depleted transplantation in children. The authors prepared the TCRbeta library with unique molecular identifiers. TCRdb re-called the PCR reads through MiXCR, storing one row per CDR3 protein. The sample lists some 300,000 distinct CDR3 sequences, 9.5% to 13% occurring once. This specimen consisted of PBMCs, obtained before TCRalphabeta/CD19-depleted stem cell transplant. These receptor sequences come from a boy under three years old with acute myeloid leukemia, due to receive a stem cell transplant.

This clonotype appeared many times. The chain uses TRBV29-1 and TRBJ1-4; D is uncertain. The CDR3 runs 13 residues. The V end lost 2 bases, the J end lost 8 bases, and 12 bases lay between the germline ends. Germline assignment: CDR1 SQVTM and CDR2 ANQGSEA. The CDR3 sequence: CSVESNQREKLFF. CDR3 in DNA: TGCAGCGTTGAATCTAACCAGAGGGAAAAACTGTTTTTT. Combining the CDR3 with reference TRBV29-1 and TRBJ1-4 gives the whole variable domain SAVISQKPSRDICQRGTSLTIQCQVDSQVTMMFWYRQQPGQSLTLIATANQGSEATYESGFVIDKFPISRPNLTFSTLTVSNMSPEDSSIYLCSVESNQREKLFFGSGTQLSVL.

This clonotype was detected many times. The J gene is TRBJ2-5, the V gene TRBV3-1; D perhaps matches TRBD2 (5 bases). The CDR3 runs to 14 residues. Germline assignment: CDR1 LGHDT and CDR2 YNNKEL (reference sequence). Trimming pared 2 bases from V and 5 bases from J, leaving 12 bases between. In nucleotides, the CDR3 is TGTGCCAGCAGCCAACTCCTAGCCTTGGAGACCCAGTACTTC. Its translation is CASSQLLALETQYF.

This clonotype has more than one count but fewer than ten. The chain recombines TRBV27 with TRBJ1-6; D remains unclear. From germline, CDR1 is MNHEY and CDR2 SMNVEV (reference sequence). CDR3 length equals 14 residues. V lost 3 bases and J 2 bases, leaving 5 bases between the germline ends. The CDR3 DNA is TGTGCCAGCAGTTTCGGGACCTATAATTCACCCCTCCACTTT. Translation: CASSFGTYNSPLHF.

The CDR3 DNA reads TGCAGTGTCATAAGGGGGGCTTGGGACGCTGAAGCTTTCTTT. Translated: CSVIRGAWDAEAFF. V and J are TRBV20-1 and TRBJ1-1, with D tentatively TRBD1 (6 bases). Germline-derived CDR1 and CDR2 are DFQATT and SNEGSKA (reference sequence). V lost 7 bases, J lost 6 bases, and 21 bases lay in between. The CDR3 sequence is 14 residues long.

This clonotype was counted many times. The chain combines TRBV12-3 or TRBV12-4 with TRBJ2-2; D is undetermined. V dropped 7 bases and J dropped 7 bases, with 10 bases sitting between them. CDR3 size: 12 residues. The CDR3 bases are TGTGCCAGCACCCAGGAGAACGGGGAGCTGTTTTTT. This translates into CASTQENGELFF.

This clonotype occurred many times. The chain employs TRBV5-1 and TRBJ1-3; perhaps TRBD1 as D (6 bases). The CDR3 is 15 residues long. Germline V gene sequence: CDR1 SGHRS, CDR2 YFSETQ. The V gene lost 4 bases and the J gene lost 2 bases, with 13 bases spanning the gap. The CDR3 here is CASSPTGGPGNTIYF. The DNA of the CDR3 is TGCGCCAGCAGCCCGACAGGTGGGCCTGGAAACACCATATATTTT.

This clonotype was found many times. The V gene is TRBV20-1, the J gene TRBJ2-3; 7 bases map to TRBD1. V was pared by 6 bases and J by 1 base, with 1 base of the junction left unmatched. The germline V gene encodes CDR1 DFQATT and CDR2 SNEGSKA (reference sequence). CDR3 size: 12 residues. As DNA, the CDR3 is TGCAGTGCCGGACAGGGCACAGATACGCAGTATTTT. This sequence encodes CSAGQGTDTQYF.

This clonotype occurred many times. V gene TRBV10-3 combines with J gene TRBJ2-7, with D possibly matching TRBD2 (5 bases). Germline V CDR1 and CDR2: ENHRY, SYGVKD. Trimming shortened V by 6 bases and J by 5 bases, and 23 bases separated the two germline ends. The CDR3 is made up of 16 amino acids. The CDR3 DNA follows: TGTGCCATCAGCGACCTAGCACGTCGAGCCCGAGACGAGCAGTACTTC. Its protein product is CAISDLARRARDEQYF.

This clonotype was picked up many times. V and J are TRBV4-2 and TRBJ2-2; 7 bases match TRBD1. Germline CDR1 reads LGHNA; CDR2 reads YNFKEQ. This CDR3 has 14 residues. V gave up 4 bases and J gave up 1 base; unmatched junction bases: 0. The CDR3 DNA is TGTGCCAGCAGCCCAGGGGGGAACACCGGGGAGCTGTTTTTT. Its protein is CASSPGGNTGELFF.

This clonotype came up many times. The chain joins TRBV24-1 to TRBJ1-4; the D is unclear. Trimming shortened V by 0 bases and J by 7 bases, and 2 bases separated the two germline ends. Germline-derived CDR1 and CDR2 are KGHDR and SFDVKD. The CDR3 loop spans 12 amino acids. CDR3 DNA sequence: TGTGCCACCAGTGATTTGGGTGAAAAACTGTTTTTT. As protein: CATSDLGEKLFF.

This clonotype was counted ten times or more. This chain connects TRBV7-3 to TRBJ2-1; 8 nucleotides align to TRBD2. V lost 5 bases to trimming and J lost 3 bases; unmatched junction nucleotides: 6. CDR3 size: 15 residues. Germline CDR1 reads SGHTA; CDR2 reads FQGTGA. CDR3 residues: CASSLGLALYNEQFF. CDR3 DNA sequence: TGTGCCAGCAGCCTCGGACTAGCCCTCTACAATGAGCAGTTCTTC.

This clonotype was counted ten times or more. V gene TRBV5-6 combines with J gene TRBJ2-2; a weak D match, TRBD1 (6 bases). The CDR3 has 14 amino acids. Germline values: CDR1 SGHDT, CDR2 YYEEEE. Trimming took off 0 bases at V and 9 bases at J, with 12 bases between the two ends. CDR3 sequence: CASSLGQVGRELFF. In nucleotides, the CDR3 is TGTGCCAGCAGCTTGGGACAGGTTGGCCGGGAGCTGTTTTTT.

This clonotype has just a few counts. This chain uses TRBV20-1 with TRBJ2-7, with D maybe TRBD1 (6 bases). The V and J ends lost 4 bases and 0 bases respectively, with 19 bases between them. CDR1 DFQATT and CDR2 SNEGSKA come from the germline V gene (reference sequence). The CDR3 length is 16 residues. This CDR3 is CSAKGRLGTPSYEQYF. DNA for the CDR3: TGCAGTGCTAAGGGGCGATTAGGGACACCCTCCTACGAGCAGTACTTC.

This clonotype was observed many times. This chain connects TRBV2 to TRBJ2-7, with 9 positions matching TRBD2. V was pared by 11 bases and J by 5 bases, with 16 bases of the junction left unmatched. This CDR3 is 15 amino acids long. Germline-derived CDR1 and CDR2 are SNHLY and FYNNEI. CDR3 DNA sequence: TGTGCCCTAAGAGGGCAGCGGGAGGAGACCGACGAGCAGTACTTC. The encoded protein is CALRGQREETDEQYF.

This clonotype was observed many times. J is TRBJ1-1 and V is TRBV29-1; the D gene is possibly TRBD1 (6 bases). This CDR3 is 12 amino acids long. V was pared by 3 bases and J by 5 bases, with 10 bases between. Germline CDR1 SQVTM, CDR2 ANQGSEA. The CDR3 region is CSVDYRATEAFF. Here the CDR3 DNA reads TGCAGCGTTGACTACAGGGCAACTGAAGCTTTCTTT.

This clonotype was seen a few times. The chain employs TRBV4-2 and TRBJ1-1; D possibly corresponds to TRBD1 (5 bases). Per the germline V gene, CDR1 is LGHNA and CDR2 is YNFKEQ. V gave up 0 bases and J gave up 5 bases, with 13 bases separating them. CDR3 length equals 15 residues. DNA for the CDR3: TGTGCCAGCAGCCAAGAAGGGGCGGACCTGACTGAAGCTTTCTTT. It codes for CASSQEGADLTEAFF.

As regards this clonotype: One end of the junction is discordant with germline, which a read error may explain. The CDR3 spells CPSREGLAGGPRTDTQYF. The CDR3, as DNA: TGTCCCAGCCGCGAGGGACTAGCGGGGGGGCCTAGGACAGATACGCAGTATTTT. The rearrangement links TRBV11-1 to TRBJ2-3, with TRBD2 matching over 16 bases. Germline CDR1 reads SGHAT; CDR2 reads FQDESV (reference sequence). The CDR3 totals 18 residues.

This clonotype occurred many times. J is TRBJ2-7 and V is TRBV29-1, with TRBD1 matching over 9 bases. This CDR3 has 13 residues. Germline values: CDR1 SQVTM, CDR2 ANQGSEA. V was pared by 7 bases and J by 5 bases, with 9 bases of the junction left unmatched. The CDR3 sequence is CSACTGGLNEQYF. CDR3 nucleotide sequence: TGCAGCGCTTGTACAGGGGGCTTGAACGAGCAGTACTTC.

The table lists this clonotype with a count of one. J is TRBJ2-2 and V is TRBV6-2 or TRBV6-3; 9 bases are shared with TRBD1. Germline CDR1 reads MNHEY; CDR2 reads SVGEGT. The CDR3 is 17 residues long. V lost 0 bases to trimming and J lost 7 bases; unmatched junction nucleotides: 9. CDR3 bases: TGTGCCAGCAGTTACTCCCTCGGGACAGGGCGAGGCGGGGAGCTGTTTTTT. It specifies CASSYSLGTGRGGELFF.